The 31 T cell receptor beta chains below come from one sample, sequenced in a study of blood T cell repertoires in COVID-19. The repertoire was sequenced with immunoSEQ multiplex PCR; TCRdb's copy has only in-frame clones and lacks some. The sample contains 100,000 or so clones, about 92% of which appear only once. Sequencing used peripheral blood. All receptors derive from a man in his fifties with active COVID-19.

This clone was seen once. The rearrangement links TRBV2 to TRBJ2-3; TRBD2 matches at 7 bases. The V and J ends lost 11 bases and 3 bases, in that order; junction bases with no gene match: 11. The CDR3 runs 14 residues. Germline-derived CDR1 and CDR2 are SNHLY and FYNNEI. Written as DNA, the CDR3 is TGTGCCGGGAGGGCGGGCAGGGTTACAGATACGCAGTATTTT. Protein sequence: CAGRAGRVTDTQYF.

The CDR3 sequence is CAWSLRQGGEAFF. The CDR3 nucleotides read TGTGCCTGGAGTCTCCGACAGGGCGGGGAAGCTTTCTTT. The genes are TRBV30 and TRBJ1-1; TRBD1 matches at 7 bases. The trim removed 2 bases at V and 8 bases at J, leaving 8 bases unmatched. The CDR3 has 13 amino acids. CDR1 GTSNPN and CDR2 SVGIG come from the germline V gene (reference sequence). Full variable domain (rest looked up from reference TRBV30 and TRBJ1-1): SQTIHQWPATLVQPVGSPLSLECTVEGTSNPNLYWYRQAAGRGLQLLFYSVGIGQISSEVPQNLSASRPQDRQFILSSKKLLLSDSGFYLCAWSLRQGGEAFFGQGTRLTVV.

The chain combines TRBV19 with TRBJ2-1; the D gene is possibly TRBD2 (6 bases). V was trimmed by 5 bases and J by 0 bases, leaving 14 bases between them. Germline V gene lookup returns CDR1 LNHDA and CDR2 SQIVND (reference sequence). The CDR3 covers 16 residues. The CDR3 sequence: CASSPTEDYSYNEQFF. The CDR3 DNA follows: TGTGCCAGTAGTCCCACCGAGGACTACTCCTACAATGAGCAGTTCTTC.

V and J are TRBV27 and TRBJ1-5, with 7 nucleotides matching TRBD1. V was clipped by 6 bases and J by 5 bases; unmatched bases: 25. This CDR3 has 20 residues. The germline CDR1 and CDR2 sequences are MNHEY and SMNVEV (reference sequence). CDR3 in amino acids: CASSPKNRDSLFPGDQPQHF. The CDR3 bases are TGTGCCAGCAGCCCAAAAAACCGGGACAGTTTATTCCCTGGGGATCAGCCCCAGCATTTT.

This chain uses TRBV9 with TRBJ1-5; tentative D call: TRBD1 (6 bases). The V gene's germline CDR1 is SGDLS and CDR2 YYNGEE. The CDR3 runs to 14 residues. V shed 0 bases and J shed 6 bases, with 10 bases lying between them. CDR3 nucleotide sequence: TGTGCCAGCAGCGTAGGTAAAGGGGGTCAGCCCCAGCATTTT. This codes for CASSVGKGGQPQHF.

This sequence joins TRBV3-1 (or the pseudogene TRBV3-2) and TRBJ2-4, with TRBD1 as a possible D gene (6 bases). The CDR3 covers 14 residues. V lost 3 bases and J lost 1, with 7 bases in between. In germline, CDR1 is LGHDT, CDR2 YNNKEL (reference sequence). The CDR3 region has the DNA TGTGCCAGCAGCCAGGGGGCGGCCAAAAACATTCAGTACTTC. Translation gives CASSQGAAKNIQYF.

This clone was detected only once. The CDR3 coding sequence is TGTGCCAGCAGGGGGACAGTCAGCTCCTACGAGCAGTACTTC. Translating gives CASRGTVSSYEQYF. The V call is TRBV6-5, the J call TRBJ2-7; 7 positions agree with TRBD1. The CDR3 is 14 residues long. Germline values: CDR1 MNHEY, CDR2 SVGAGI. V was pared by 6 bases and J by 0 bases, with 5 bases of the junction left unmatched.

The chain uses TRBV28 and TRBJ1-1; 7 positions match TRBD1. Germline assignment: CDR1 MDHEN and CDR2 SYDVKM. The CDR3 length is 15 residues. J gave up 4 bases and V 5 bases, and 10 bases lay outside the gene matches. The CDR3 DNA reads TGTGCCAGCAGTCCGCCGAACAGGGGTTTCACTGAAGCTTTCTTT. Protein product: CASSPPNRGFTEAFF.

V and J are TRBV7-9 and TRBJ1-3, with 7 bases matching TRBD1. Germline trimming cut 5 bases from V and 3 bases from J; bases unmatched to any gene: 10. Germline V CDR1 and CDR2: SEHNR, FQNEAQ (reference sequence). This CDR3 is built from 16 residues. CDR3 amino acids: CASSARQGTGGNTIYF. In DNA, the CDR3 is TGTGCCAGCAGCGCCCGACAGGGTACGGGTGGAAACACCATATATTTT.

J is TRBJ2-7 and V is TRBV3-1 (or the pseudogene TRBV3-2); TRBD2 agrees at 13 bases. CDR1 and CDR2 from the germline V gene are LGHDT and YNNKEL (reference sequence). CDR3 size: 17 residues. V was clipped by 4 bases and J by 1 base; unmatched bases: 7. CDR3 bases: TGTGCCAGCAGCCTACGCCGGACTAGCGGGGGTTCCTACGAGCAGTACTTC. It is translated as CASSLRRTSGGSYEQYF.

This chain uses TRBV9 with TRBJ2-7; the D gene is possibly TRBD2 (5 bases). Trimming cost V 0 bases and J 5 bases, with 12 bases left between them. This CDR3 has 14 residues. Germline CDR1 is SGDLS and CDR2 is YYNGEE. CDR3 sequence (DNA): TGTGCCAGCAGCGTAGACGAGAGGGTAAACGAGCAGTACTTC. This translates into CASSVDERVNEQYF.

This chain connects TRBV6-5 to TRBJ2-7; TRBD1 might be the D (5 bases). V was cut by 5 bases and J by 3 bases, with 11 bases left in between. This CDR3 has 13 amino acids. Germline CDR1 and CDR2: MNHEY and SVGAGI. The DNA for the CDR3 is TGTGCCAGCAGTCCATCGACAGACTACGAGCAGTACTTC. It is translated as CASSPSTDYEQYF.

The V and J genes are TRBV2 and TRBJ2-7; 9 positions agree with TRBD2. The CDR3 is 16 amino acids. Looked up from germline, CDR1 is SNHLY and CDR2 is FYNNEI. J gave up 6 bases and V 6 bases, and 15 bases lay outside the gene matches. The CDR3 nucleotides read TGTGCCAGCAGGCTTGGTAGCGGGAGAGGATCTGGCGAGCAGTACTTC. Protein sequence: CASRLGSGRGSGEQYF.

This chain joins TRBV6-1 and TRBJ2-1, with TRBD2 matching 14 bases. Unmatched junction bases numbered 6, after V lost 2 bases and J lost 6 bases. The CDR3 has 17 amino acids. Per germline, CDR1 MNHNS and CDR2 SASEGT. In DNA form, the CDR3 reads TGTGCCAGCAGTGAACTGACTAGCGGGAGGGCCGGCAATGAGCAGTTCTTC. Translated, it gives CASSELTSGRAGNEQFF.

The chain recombines TRBV12-3 or TRBV12-4 with TRBJ1-5, with 7 bases that match TRBD1. This CDR3 has 13 amino acids. V lost 6 bases, J lost 7 bases, and 6 bases stayed unmatched. The chain's CDR3 is CASSRLTGQPQHF. The CDR3 DNA follows: TGTGCCAGCAGCCGCTTGACAGGGCAGCCCCAGCATTTT.

The genes are TRBV6-1 and TRBJ2-5; a possible D gene is TRBD2 (5 bases). V lost 2 bases, J lost 6 bases, and 13 bases lay in between. Germline CDR1 reads MNHNS; CDR2 reads SASEGT. The CDR3 covers 14 residues. This CDR3 reads CASSELRGLKTQYF. CDR3 DNA: TGTGCCAGCAGTGAATTAAGAGGGTTGAAGACCCAGTACTTC.

This chain links TRBV5-6 with TRBJ2-5, with D perhaps TRBD2 (5 bases). CDR3 length equals 15 residues. Germline values: CDR1 SGHDT, CDR2 YYEEEE. Trimming shortened V by 0 bases and J by 1 base, and 10 bases separated the two germline ends. CDR3 bases: TGTGCCAGCAGCTTGGGTGCGCGGGTCCAAGAGACCCAGTACTTC. Translation gives CASSLGARVQETQYF. The variable domain in full, with the rest retrieved from reference TRBV5-6 and TRBJ2-5, is DAGVTQSPTHLIKTRGQQVTLRCSPKSGHDTVSWYQQALGQGPQFIFQYYEEEERQRGNFPDRFSGHQFPNYSSELNVNALLLGDSALYLCASSLGARVQETQYFGPGTRLLVL.

The chain links TRBV27 to TRBJ1-5; a weak D match, TRBD1 (6 bases). This CDR3 spans 15 amino acids. Germline V gene lookup returns CDR1 MNHEY and CDR2 SMNVEV (reference sequence). Trimming pared 6 bases from V and 0 bases from J, leaving 12 bases between. CDR3 region: CASSLGQYSNQPQHF. The CDR3 DNA is TGTGCCAGCAGCCTAGGACAGTATAGCAATCAGCCCCAGCATTTT.

The chain joins TRBV6-6 to TRBJ2-7; D gene unclear. CDR3 length: 12 residues. Trimming took 4 bases from V and 4 from J, leaving 8 bases between them. Germline assignment: CDR1 MNHNY and CDR2 SVGAGI (reference sequence). CDR3 loop: CASSSSQYEQYF. The CDR3 DNA follows: TGTGCCAGCAGTTCCTCGCAGTACGAGCAGTACTTC.

This sequence joins TRBV6-5 and TRBJ2-7; 8 bases fit TRBD2. This CDR3 comprises 15 residues. The V segment lost 2 bases and the J segment 3 bases; nucleotides outside the gene matches: 6. From germline, CDR1 is MNHEY and CDR2 SVGAGI. CDR3 DNA: TGTGCCAGCAGTTACGTAGGCGGGAGGTTCTACGAGCAGTACTTC. Its protein is CASSYVGGRFYEQYF.

The rearrangement joins TRBV2 to TRBJ2-2; 8 bases match TRBD1. This CDR3 has 15 residues. Germline CDR1 and CDR2: SNHLY and FYNNEI. J lost 3 bases, V lost 7 bases, and 7 bases had no gene match. CDR3 DNA sequence: TGTGCCAGCAACACCGGGACAGGTGACACCGGGGAGCTGTTTTTT. Residues: CASNTGTGDTGELFF.

This clone has just one count. V gene TRBV19 combines with J gene TRBJ1-5; 7 bases are a match to TRBD1. The CDR3 loop spans 15 amino acids. Unmatched junction bases numbered 7, after V lost 7 bases and J lost 1 base. Germline CDR1 is LNHDA and CDR2 is SQIVND (reference sequence). For the CDR3, the DNA is TGTGCCAGTACTACCGGGACAGACAGCAATCAGCCCCAGCATTTT. This codes for CASTTGTDSNQPQHF.

This clone occurred once. The V and J genes are TRBV6-5 and TRBJ2-1; D unclear. Germline assignment: CDR1 MNHEY and CDR2 SVGAGI. V was trimmed by 7 bases and J by 0 bases, leaving 10 bases between them. The CDR3 extends over 14 amino acids. The CDR3 nucleotides are TGTGCCAGCATGCACTCGAGCTCCTACAATGAGCAGTTCTTC. Protein: CASMHSSSYNEQFF.

This clone has only one observation. The rearrangement joins TRBV11-2 to TRBJ2-1; the match to TRBD2 covers 11 bases. The CDR3 consists of 15 residues. V lost 5 bases, J lost 3 bases, and 3 bases stayed unmatched. Germline-derived CDR1 and CDR2 are SGHAT and FQNNGV. In nucleotides, the CDR3 is TGTGCCAGCAGCCGTAGCGGGGGGGTCTACAATGAGCAGTTCTTC. Translated: CASSRSGGVYNEQFF. The variable domain in full, completed from reference TRBV11-2 and TRBJ2-1, reads EAGVAQSPRYKIIEKRQSVAFWCNPISGHATLYWYQQILGQGPKLLIQFQNNGVVDDSQLPKDRFSAERLKGVDSTLKIQPAKLEDSAVYLCASSRSGGVYNEQFFGPGTRLTVL.

This chain uses TRBV5-4 with TRBJ1-2; 10 bases are a match to TRBD1. This CDR3 is 14 amino acids long. Trimming removed 4 bases from V and 6 bases from J; junction bases left unmatched: 6. Germline CDR1 reads SGHNT; CDR2 reads YYREEE (reference sequence). The CDR3 sequence: CASSIDRGPNGYTF. CDR3 coding DNA: TGTGCCAGCAGCATTGACAGGGGGCCAAATGGCTACACCTTC.

The chain carries TRBV27 and TRBJ1-5; D is ambiguous. This CDR3 comprises 12 residues. The V gene's germline CDR1 is MNHEY and CDR2 SMNVEV (reference sequence). V gave up 3 bases and J gave up 4 bases, with 4 bases separating them. CDR3 protein: CASSFQNQPQHF. The DNA for the CDR3 is TGTGCCAGCAGTTTCCAAAATCAGCCCCAGCATTTT.

J is TRBJ2-7 and V is TRBV7-8; 7 bases line up with TRBD1. CDR1 SGHVS and CDR2 FQNEAQ come from the germline V gene. The length of the CDR3 is 13 residues. Trimming at V came to 5 bases and at J to 4 bases, leaving 5 bases not matched to a gene. The DNA for the CDR3 is TGTGCCAGCAGCCTCGGGACAGCATACGAGCAGTACTTC. Translation: CASSLGTAYEQYF.

The V gene is TRBV9, the J gene TRBJ2-7; 12 bases align to TRBD2. The CDR3 is 16 residues long. V lost 4 bases to trimming and J lost 7 bases; unmatched junction nucleotides: 12. Germline V lookup: CDR1 SGDLS, CDR2 YYNGEE. DNA for the CDR3: TGTGCCAGCAGCCCACGACTAGCGGGAGTTTGGGGGGAGCAGTACTTC. Amino acids: CASSPRLAGVWGEQYF.

The chain recombines TRBV7-2 with TRBJ1-4; 8 bases map to TRBD1. With V trimmed by 5 bases and J by 6 bases, 5 bases remained unmatched. Germline CDR1 reads SGHTA; CDR2 reads FQGNSA. The CDR3 runs to 14 residues. CDR3 sequence (DNA): TGTGCCAGCAGCCCGGACAGGGCGGATGAAAAACTGTTTTTT. This encodes CASSPDRADEKLFF.

V and J are TRBV20-1 and TRBJ2-5; no clear D gene. Deletions cut 5 bases from V and 1 base from J, with 5 bases between. This CDR3 contains 11 residues. Germline V CDR1 and CDR2: DFQATT, SNEGSKA (reference sequence). For the CDR3, the DNA is TGCAGTGCTCCGAGCCAAGAGACCCAGTACTTC. Amino acid sequence: CSAPSQETQYF.

The J gene is TRBJ2-5, the V gene TRBV29-1; 8 positions match TRBD2. The CDR3 contains 17 residues. Germline trimming cut 4 bases from V and 0 bases from J; bases unmatched to any gene: 13. CDR1 is SQVTM, CDR2 ANQGSEA, per germline. CDR3 protein: CSVGPSAGGVNQETQYF. The DNA for the CDR3 is TGCAGCGTTGGTCCCTCGGCGGGAGGAGTCAACCAAGAGACCCAGTACTTC.